This passage covers 8 T cell receptor beta chains from one sample sequenced in a study of T cell responses to AZD1222 COVID-19 vaccine. Some clones are missing from TCRdb's copy, which holds only in-frame ones; the method was immunoSEQ multiplex PCR. The sample consists of 83,000 or so clones, roughly 88% of them appearing once. This specimen was peripheral blood, taken on day 0 of AZD1222 vaccination. These receptors originate from an adult in good health.

This clone has only a few counts. The chain carries TRBV3-1 (or the pseudogene TRBV3-2) and TRBJ1-6; 11 bases are a match to TRBD1. The CDR3 totals 16 residues. Germline V gives CDR1 LGHDT, CDR2 YNNKEL (reference sequence). With V trimmed by 4 bases and J by 10 bases, 9 bases remained unmatched. CDR3 in DNA: TGTGCCAGCAGCCCCTGGACAGGGGGCCTGGAATCACCCCTCCACTTT. Protein: CASSPWTGGLESPLHF.

The chain employs TRBV5-6 and TRBJ1-1; no clear D. The germline CDR1 and CDR2 sequences are SGHDT and YYEEEE. Trimming removed 2 bases from V and 1 base from J, with 12 bases in between. This CDR3 comprises 15 residues. CDR3 DNA sequence: TGTGCCAGCAGCTTATATGCAGGACCGAACACTGAAGCTTTCTTT. It encodes CASSLYAGPNTEAFF.

V and J are TRBV19 and TRBJ1-4; TRBD1 is a possible D gene (5 bases). This CDR3 is 16 amino acids long. With 1 base removed from V and 0 bases from J, the gap between germline ends came to 9 bases. Per germline, CDR1 LNHDA and CDR2 SQIVND (reference sequence). CDR3 protein: CASSIVGDATNEKLFF. In nucleotides, the CDR3 is TGTGCCAGTAGTATAGTAGGGGACGCAACTAATGAAAAACTGTTTTTT. Combining the CDR3 with reference TRBV19 and TRBJ1-4 gives the whole variable domain DGGITQSPKYLFRKEGQNVTLSCEQNLNHDAMYWYRQDPGQGLRLIYYSQIVNDFQKGDIAEGYSVSREKKESFPLTVTSAQKNPTAFYLCASSIVGDATNEKLFFGSGTQLSVL.

The genes are TRBV19 and TRBJ2-7, with D possibly being TRBD1 (5 bases). Trimming left V 5 bases short and J 0 bases short, with 26 bases between. This CDR3 is 19 amino acids long. From germline, CDR1 is LNHDA and CDR2 SQIVND (reference sequence). CDR3 nucleotide sequence: TGTGCCAGTAGTGCCCGTCCAGGGAATGTCTTCTCAAGCTCCTACGAGCAGTACTTC. Its translation: CASSARPGNVFSSSYEQYF. Complete variable domain (other parts from reference TRBV19 and TRBJ2-7): DGGITQSPKYLFRKEGQNVTLSCEQNLNHDAMYWYRQDPGQGLRLIYYSQIVNDFQKGDIAEGYSVSREKKESFPLTVTSAQKNPTAFYLCASSARPGNVFSSSYEQYFGPGTRLTVT.

The chain employs TRBV2 and TRBJ2-5, with 7 bases fitting TRBD2. The junction had 6 bases not matched to a gene; V was cut back by 4 bases and J by 1 base. The CDR3 has 15 residues. Germline CDR1 is SNHLY and CDR2 is FYNNEI. CDR3 nucleotide sequence: TGTGCCAGCAGTGTACTAACTAGCGCCCAAGAGACCCAGTACTTC. It encodes CASSVLTSAQETQYF.

The V and J genes are TRBV30 and TRBJ1-2; tentatively, D is TRBD1 (6 bases). The germline V and J ends were trimmed by 5 bases and 5 bases, with 12 bases remaining between them. This CDR3 is 12 amino acids long. Per germline, CDR1 GTSNPN and CDR2 SVGIG (reference sequence). The chain's CDR3 is CAWLTGIYGYTF. The CDR3 region has the DNA TGTGCCTGGCTTACAGGGATTTATGGCTACACCTTC.

The count of this clone is one. The V gene is TRBV3-1 (or the pseudogene TRBV3-2), the J gene TRBJ2-2, with TRBD1 matching over 8 bases. Germline V gives CDR1 LGHDT, CDR2 YNNKEL (reference sequence). The V segment lost 6 bases and the J segment 4 bases; nucleotides outside the gene matches: 10. The CDR3 sequence is 16 residues long. The chain's CDR3 is CASSPSQGASTGELFF. The CDR3 nucleotides read TGTGCCAGCAGTCCGTCCCAGGGGGCGAGCACCGGGGAGCTGTTTTTT.

This sequence joins TRBV7-8 and TRBJ1-4; D is possibly TRBD1 (5 bases). The CDR3 contains 14 residues. V lost 5 bases, J lost 7 bases, and 14 bases lay in between. CDR1 SGHVS and CDR2 FQNEAQ come from the germline V gene. The CDR3 coding sequence is TGTGCCAGCAGCCCCCTTAGGACATTTGAAAAACTGTTTTTT. This codes for CASSPLRTFEKLFF.